The entry below gives a single T cell receptor (beta chain) sequence along with its context. The method was immunoSEQ multiplex PCR; TCRdb's version includes in-frame clones alone and lacks a portion of them. This table has about 140,000 clones, around 83% appearing once. The data were taken from a study of blood T cell repertoires in COVID-19. There are 15 residues in the CDR3. Per germline, CDR1 SGHRS and CDR2 YFSETQ. With 4 bases clipped from V and 7 bases from J, the junction kept 5 bases outside the gene matches. This clonotype was sampled from a woman older than 75 with acute or convalescent COVID-19. V usage is TRBV5-1 and J usage is TRBJ1-4; TRBD1 matches 12 bases. Material for sequencing was peripheral blood. CDR3 sequence reads: CASSRDRGRGEKLFF. The CDR3 DNA is TGCGCCAGCAGCAGGGACAGGGGGCGCGGTGAAAAACTGTTTTTT.